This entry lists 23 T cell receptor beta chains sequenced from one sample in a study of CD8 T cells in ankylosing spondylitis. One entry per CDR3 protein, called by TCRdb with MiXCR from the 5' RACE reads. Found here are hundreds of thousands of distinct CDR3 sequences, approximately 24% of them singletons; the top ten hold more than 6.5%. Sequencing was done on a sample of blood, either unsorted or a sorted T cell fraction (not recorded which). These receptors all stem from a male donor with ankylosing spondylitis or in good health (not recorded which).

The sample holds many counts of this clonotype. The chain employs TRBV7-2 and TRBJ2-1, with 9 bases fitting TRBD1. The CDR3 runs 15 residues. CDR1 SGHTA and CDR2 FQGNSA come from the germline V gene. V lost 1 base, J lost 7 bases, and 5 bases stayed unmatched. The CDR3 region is CASSLGDREFNEQFF. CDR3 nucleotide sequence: TGTGCCAGCAGCTTAGGGGACAGGGAATTTAATGAGCAGTTCTTC.

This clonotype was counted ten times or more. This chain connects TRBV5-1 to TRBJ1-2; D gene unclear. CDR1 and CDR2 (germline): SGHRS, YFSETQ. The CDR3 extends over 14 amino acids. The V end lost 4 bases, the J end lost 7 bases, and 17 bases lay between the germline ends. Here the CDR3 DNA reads TGCGCCAGCAGCCAAGAGGGTGAAGGAGGTGGCTACACCTTC. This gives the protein CASSQEGEGGGYTF.

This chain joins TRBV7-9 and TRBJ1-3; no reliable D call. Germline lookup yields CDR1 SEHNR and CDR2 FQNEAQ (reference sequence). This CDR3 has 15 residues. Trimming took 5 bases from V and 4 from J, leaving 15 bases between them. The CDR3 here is CASSHLDSLGNTIYF. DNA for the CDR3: TGTGCCAGCAGCCACCTGGATAGCCTCGGAAACACCATATATTTT.

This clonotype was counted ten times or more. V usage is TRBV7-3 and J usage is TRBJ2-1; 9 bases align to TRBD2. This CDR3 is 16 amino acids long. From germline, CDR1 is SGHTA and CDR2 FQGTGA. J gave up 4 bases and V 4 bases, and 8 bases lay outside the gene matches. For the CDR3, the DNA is TGTGCCAGCAGCTCTTTAGCGGGAGCGGGGTACAATGAGCAGTTCTTC. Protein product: CASSSLAGAGYNEQFF.

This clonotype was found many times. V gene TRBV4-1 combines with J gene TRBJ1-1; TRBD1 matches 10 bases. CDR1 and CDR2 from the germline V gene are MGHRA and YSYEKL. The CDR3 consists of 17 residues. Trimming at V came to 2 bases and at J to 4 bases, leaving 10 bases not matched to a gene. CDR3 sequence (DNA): TGCGCCAGCAGCCAAAAACCGGGACAGGGGATTTTCACTGAAGCTTTCTTT. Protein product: CASSQKPGQGIFTEAFF.

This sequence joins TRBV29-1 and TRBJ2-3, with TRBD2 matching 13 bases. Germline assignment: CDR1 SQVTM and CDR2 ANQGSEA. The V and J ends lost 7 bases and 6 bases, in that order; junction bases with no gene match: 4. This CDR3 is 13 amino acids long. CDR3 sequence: CSATSGRWDTQYF. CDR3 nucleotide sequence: TGCAGCGCGACTAGCGGGAGGTGGGATACGCAGTATTTT.

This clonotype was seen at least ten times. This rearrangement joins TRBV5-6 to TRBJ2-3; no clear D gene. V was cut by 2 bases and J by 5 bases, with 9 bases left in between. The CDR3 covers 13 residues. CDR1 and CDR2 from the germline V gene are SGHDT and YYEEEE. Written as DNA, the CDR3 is TGTGCCAGCAGCTTATCTATGGGAGATACGCAGTATTTT. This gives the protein CASSLSMGDTQYF.

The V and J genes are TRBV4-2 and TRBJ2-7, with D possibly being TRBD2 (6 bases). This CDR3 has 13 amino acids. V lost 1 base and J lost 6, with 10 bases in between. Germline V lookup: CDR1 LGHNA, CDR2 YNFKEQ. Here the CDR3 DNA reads TGTGCCAGCAGCCAAGGAGGGAGGAGCGAGCAGTACTTC. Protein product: CASSQGGRSEQYF.

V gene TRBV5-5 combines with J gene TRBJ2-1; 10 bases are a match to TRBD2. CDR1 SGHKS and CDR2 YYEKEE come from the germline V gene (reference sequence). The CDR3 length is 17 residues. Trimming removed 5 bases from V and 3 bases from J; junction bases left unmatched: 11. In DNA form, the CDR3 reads TGTGCCAGCAGACAAGGACTAGCGGCGGAGTACTACAATGAGCAGTTCTTC. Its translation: CASRQGLAAEYYNEQFF.

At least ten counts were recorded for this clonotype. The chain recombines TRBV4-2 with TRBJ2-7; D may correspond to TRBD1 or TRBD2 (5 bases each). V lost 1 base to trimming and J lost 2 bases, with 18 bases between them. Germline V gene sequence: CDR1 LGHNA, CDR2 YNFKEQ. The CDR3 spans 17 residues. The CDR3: CASSQVGVGAATYEQYF. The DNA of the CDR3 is TGTGCCAGCAGCCAAGTAGGGGTAGGAGCGGCCACCTACGAGCAGTACTTC.

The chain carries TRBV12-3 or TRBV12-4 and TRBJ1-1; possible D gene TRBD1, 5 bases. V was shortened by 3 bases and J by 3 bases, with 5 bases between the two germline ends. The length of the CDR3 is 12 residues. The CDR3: CASSLGDTEAFF. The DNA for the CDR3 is TGTGCCAGCAGTTTGGGGGACACTGAAGCTTTCTTT.

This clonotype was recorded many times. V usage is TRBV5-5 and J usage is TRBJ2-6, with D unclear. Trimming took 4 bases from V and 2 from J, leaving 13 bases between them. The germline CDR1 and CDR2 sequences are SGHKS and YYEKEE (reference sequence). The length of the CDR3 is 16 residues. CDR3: CASSLGTGAGANVLTF. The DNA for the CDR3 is TGTGCCAGCAGCCTTGGTACTGGGGCTGGGGCCAACGTCCTGACTTTC.

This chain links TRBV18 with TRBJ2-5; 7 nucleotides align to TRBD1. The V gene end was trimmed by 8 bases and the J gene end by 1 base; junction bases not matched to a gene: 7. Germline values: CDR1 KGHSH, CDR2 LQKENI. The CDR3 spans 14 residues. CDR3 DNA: TGTGCCAGCACTATTGGGACAGCCCAAGAGACCCAGTACTTC. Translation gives CASTIGTAQETQYF.

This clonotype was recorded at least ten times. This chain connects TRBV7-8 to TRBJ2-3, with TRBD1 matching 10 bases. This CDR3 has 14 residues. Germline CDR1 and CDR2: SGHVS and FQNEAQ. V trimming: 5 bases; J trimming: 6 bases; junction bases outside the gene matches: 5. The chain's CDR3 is CASSRDRGQDTQYF. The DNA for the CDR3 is TGTGCCAGCAGCAGAGACAGGGGGCAGGATACGCAGTATTTT.

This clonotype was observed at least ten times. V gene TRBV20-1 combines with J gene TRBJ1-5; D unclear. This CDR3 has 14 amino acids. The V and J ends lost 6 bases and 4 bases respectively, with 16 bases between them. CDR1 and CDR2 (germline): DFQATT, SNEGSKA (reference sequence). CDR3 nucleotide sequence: TGCAGTGCCGGGCCCCGGATCGGTAATCAGCCCCAGCATTTT. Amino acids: CSAGPRIGNQPQHF.

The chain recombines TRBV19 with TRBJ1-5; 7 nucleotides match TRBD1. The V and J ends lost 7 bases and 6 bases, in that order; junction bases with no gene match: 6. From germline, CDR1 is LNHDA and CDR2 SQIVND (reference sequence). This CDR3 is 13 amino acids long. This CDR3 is CASNDRVGQPQHF. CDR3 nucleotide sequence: TGTGCCAGTAACGACAGGGTCGGTCAGCCCCAGCATTTT. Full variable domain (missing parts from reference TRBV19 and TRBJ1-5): DGGITQSPKYLFRKEGQNVTLSCEQNLNHDAMYWYRQDPGQGLRLIYYSQIVNDFQKGDIAEGYSVSREKKESFPLTVTSAQKNPTAFYLCASNDRVGQPQHFGDGTRLSIL.

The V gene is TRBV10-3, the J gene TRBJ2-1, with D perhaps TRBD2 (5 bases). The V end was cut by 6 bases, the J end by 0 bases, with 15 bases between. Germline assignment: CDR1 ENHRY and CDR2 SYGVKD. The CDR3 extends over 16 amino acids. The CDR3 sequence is CAISSTTGSSYNEQFF. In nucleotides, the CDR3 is TGTGCCATCAGCTCAACGACGGGGAGCTCCTACAATGAGCAGTTCTTC.

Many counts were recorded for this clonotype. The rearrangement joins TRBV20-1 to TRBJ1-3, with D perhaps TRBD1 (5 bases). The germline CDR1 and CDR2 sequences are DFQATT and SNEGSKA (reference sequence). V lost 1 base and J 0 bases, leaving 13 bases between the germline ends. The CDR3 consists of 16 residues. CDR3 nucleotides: TGCAGTGCTAGAGTAGGGACTCTCAGCTCTGGAAACACCATATATTTT. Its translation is CSARVGTLSSGNTIYF.

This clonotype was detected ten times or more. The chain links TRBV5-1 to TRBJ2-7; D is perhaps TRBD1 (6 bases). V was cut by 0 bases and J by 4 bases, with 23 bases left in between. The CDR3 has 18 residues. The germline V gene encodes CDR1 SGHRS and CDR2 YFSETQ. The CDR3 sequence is CASSLEEDSISHRYEQYF. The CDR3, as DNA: TGCGCCAGCAGCTTGGAGGAGGACAGTATCTCCCACAGATACGAGCAGTACTTC.

CDR3 sequence reads: CSGRANTGELFF. For the CDR3, the DNA is TGCAGTGGCAGGGCGAACACCGGGGAGCTGTTTTTT. The rearrangement uses TRBV20-1 and TRBJ2-2; tentatively, D is TRBD1 (5 bases). CDR3 length: 12 residues. V lost 7 bases and J lost 0, with 6 bases in between. CDR1 and CDR2 (germline): DFQATT, SNEGSKA (reference sequence).

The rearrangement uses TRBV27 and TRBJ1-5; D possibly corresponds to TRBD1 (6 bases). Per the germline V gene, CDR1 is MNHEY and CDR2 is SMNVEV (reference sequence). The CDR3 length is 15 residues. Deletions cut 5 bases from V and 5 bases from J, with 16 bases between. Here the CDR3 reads CASSPDRQADQPQHF. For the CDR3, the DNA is TGTGCCAGCAGTCCCGATCGACAGGCTGATCAGCCCCAGCATTTT.

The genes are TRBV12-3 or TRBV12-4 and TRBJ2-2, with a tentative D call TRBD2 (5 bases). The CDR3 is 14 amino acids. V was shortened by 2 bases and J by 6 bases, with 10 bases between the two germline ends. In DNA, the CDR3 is TGTGCCAGCAGTTTAATGAGGGTGGCCGGGGAGCTGTTTTTT. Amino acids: CASSLMRVAGELFF.

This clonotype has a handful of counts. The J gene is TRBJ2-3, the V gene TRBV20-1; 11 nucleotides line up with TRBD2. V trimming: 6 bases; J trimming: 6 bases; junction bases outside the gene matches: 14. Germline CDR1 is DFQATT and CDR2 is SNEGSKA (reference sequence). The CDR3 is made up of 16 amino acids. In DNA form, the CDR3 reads TGCAGTGCGGAACCTGGACTAGCGGGTCTTCGGGATACGCAGTATTTT. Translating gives CSAEPGLAGLRDTQYF.